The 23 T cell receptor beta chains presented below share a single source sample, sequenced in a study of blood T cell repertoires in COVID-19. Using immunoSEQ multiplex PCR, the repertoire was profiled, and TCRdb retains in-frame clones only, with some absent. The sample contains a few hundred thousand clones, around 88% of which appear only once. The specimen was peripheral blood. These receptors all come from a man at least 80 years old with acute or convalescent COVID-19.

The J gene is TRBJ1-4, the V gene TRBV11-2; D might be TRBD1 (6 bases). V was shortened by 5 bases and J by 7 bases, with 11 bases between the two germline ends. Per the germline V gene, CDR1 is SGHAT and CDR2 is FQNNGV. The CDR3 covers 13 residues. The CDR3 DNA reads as TGTGCCAGCAGCATCGGGACACTTGAAAAACTGTTTTTT. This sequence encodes CASSIGTLEKLFF.

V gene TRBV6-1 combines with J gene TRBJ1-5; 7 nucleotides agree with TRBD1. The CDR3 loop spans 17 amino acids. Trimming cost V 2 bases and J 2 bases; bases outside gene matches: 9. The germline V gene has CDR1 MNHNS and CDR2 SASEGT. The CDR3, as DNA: TGTGCCAGCAGTGAAATAGGGGACAGATTGGGCAATCAGCCCCAGCATTTT. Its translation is CASSEIGDRLGNQPQHF.

CDR3 in DNA: TGTGCCAGCAGAGCTTCGGGCAGGGCGGGAACTTATGGCTACACCTTC. It codes for CASRASGRAGTYGYTF. The genes are TRBV7-2 and TRBJ1-2; tentative D call: TRBD1 (5 bases). Germline V lookup: CDR1 SGHTA, CDR2 FQGNSA. The CDR3 totals 16 residues. V was cut by 6 bases and J by 5 bases, with 22 bases left in between.

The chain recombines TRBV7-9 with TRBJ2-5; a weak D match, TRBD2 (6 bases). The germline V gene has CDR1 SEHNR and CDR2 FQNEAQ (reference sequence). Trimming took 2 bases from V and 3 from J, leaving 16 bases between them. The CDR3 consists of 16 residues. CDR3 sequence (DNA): TGTGCCAGCAGCTTAAGGTGGGGGGATCTGAAAGAGACCCAGTACTTC. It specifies CASSLRWGDLKETQYF.

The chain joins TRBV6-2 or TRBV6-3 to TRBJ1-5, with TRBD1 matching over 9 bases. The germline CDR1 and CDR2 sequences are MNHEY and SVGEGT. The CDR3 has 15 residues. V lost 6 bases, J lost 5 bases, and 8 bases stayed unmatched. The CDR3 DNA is TGTGCCAGCAGCTCCCGACAGGGGGGTGATCAGCCCCAGCATTTT. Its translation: CASSSRQGGDQPQHF.

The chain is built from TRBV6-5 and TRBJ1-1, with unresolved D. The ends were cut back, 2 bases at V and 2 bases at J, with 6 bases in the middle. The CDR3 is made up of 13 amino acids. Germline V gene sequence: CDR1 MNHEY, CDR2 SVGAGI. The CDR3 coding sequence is TGTGCCAGCAGTTACGCGCTTAACACTGAAGCTTTCTTT. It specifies CASSYALNTEAFF.

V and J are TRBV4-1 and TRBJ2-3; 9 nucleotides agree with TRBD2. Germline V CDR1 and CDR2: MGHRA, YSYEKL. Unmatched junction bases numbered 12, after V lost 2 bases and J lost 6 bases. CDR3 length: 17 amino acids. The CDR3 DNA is TGCGCCAGCAGCCAAAGGACGCTTCTAGCGGGGTGGGATACGCAGTATTTT. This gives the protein CASSQRTLLAGWDTQYF.

Here the CDR3 DNA reads TGTGCCAGCAGGTCAAGACAGGGTCAGTCCTACAATGAGCAGTTCTTC. Translated: CASRSRQGQSYNEQFF. The chain is built from TRBV7-2 and TRBJ2-1; TRBD1 matches at 7 bases. Germline trimming cut 6 bases from V and 1 base from J; bases unmatched to any gene: 9. Germline V gene data show CDR1 as SGHTA and CDR2 as FQGNSA. CDR3 length: 16 residues.

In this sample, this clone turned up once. The CDR3 protein is CASSMTGSYEQYF. CDR3 DNA sequence: TGTGCCAGCAGTATGACAGGCTCCTACGAGCAGTACTTC. This sequence joins TRBV6-5 and TRBJ2-7; D may be TRBD1 (6 bases). V gave up 5 bases and J gave up 0 bases, with 8 bases separating them. Per germline, CDR1 MNHEY and CDR2 SVGAGI. This CDR3 has 13 residues.

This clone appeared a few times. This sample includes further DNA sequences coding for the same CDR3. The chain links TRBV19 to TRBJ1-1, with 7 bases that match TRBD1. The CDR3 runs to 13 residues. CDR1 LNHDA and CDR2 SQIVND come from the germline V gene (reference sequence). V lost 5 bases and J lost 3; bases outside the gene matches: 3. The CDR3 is CASSSTGDTEAFF. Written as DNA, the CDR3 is TGTGCCAGTAGTTCTACAGGGGACACTGAAGCTTTCTTT.

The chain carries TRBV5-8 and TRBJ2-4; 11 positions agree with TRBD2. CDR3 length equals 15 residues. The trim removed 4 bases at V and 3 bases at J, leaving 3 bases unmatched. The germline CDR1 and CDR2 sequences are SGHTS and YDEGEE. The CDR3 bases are TGTGCCAGCAGCCTGGGACTAGCGGACAAAAACATTCAGTACTTC. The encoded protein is CASSLGLADKNIQYF.

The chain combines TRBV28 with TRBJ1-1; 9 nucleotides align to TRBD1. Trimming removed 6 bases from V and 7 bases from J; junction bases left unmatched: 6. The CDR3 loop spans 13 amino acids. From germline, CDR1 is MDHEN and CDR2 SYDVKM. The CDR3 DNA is TGTGCCAGCAGATCGACAGGGGGGCTTGAAGCTTTCTTT. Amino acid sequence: CASRSTGGLEAFF.

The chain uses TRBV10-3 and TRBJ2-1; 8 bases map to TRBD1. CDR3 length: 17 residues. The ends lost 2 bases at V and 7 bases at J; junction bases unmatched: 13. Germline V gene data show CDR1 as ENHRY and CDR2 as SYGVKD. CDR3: CAISERPSGGAGNEQFF. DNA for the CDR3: TGTGCCATCAGTGAGCGCCCCTCAGGGGGCGCGGGTAATGAGCAGTTCTTC.

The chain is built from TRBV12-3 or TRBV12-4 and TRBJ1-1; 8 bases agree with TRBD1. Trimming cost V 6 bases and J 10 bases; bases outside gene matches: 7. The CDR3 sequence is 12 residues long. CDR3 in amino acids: CASSLGQGRAFF. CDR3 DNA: TGTGCCAGCAGCCTTGGACAGGGACGAGCTTTCTTT.

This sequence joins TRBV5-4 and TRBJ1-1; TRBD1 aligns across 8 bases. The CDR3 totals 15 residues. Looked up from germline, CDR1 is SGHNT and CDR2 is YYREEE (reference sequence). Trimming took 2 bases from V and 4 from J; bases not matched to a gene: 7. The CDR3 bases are TGTGCCAGCAGCTTTATCCAGGGGGCGAGCACTGAAGCTTTCTTT. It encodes CASSFIQGASTEAFF.

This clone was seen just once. In DNA form, the CDR3 reads TGTGCCAGCAGTCTCAAACGAGATGATACGCAGTATTTT. Translation gives CASSLKRDDTQYF. This chain links TRBV27 with TRBJ2-3; D unresolved. Per the germline V gene, CDR1 is MNHEY and CDR2 is SMNVEV (reference sequence). The V end lost 5 bases, the J end lost 6 bases, and 12 bases lay between the germline ends. The CDR3 length is 13 residues.

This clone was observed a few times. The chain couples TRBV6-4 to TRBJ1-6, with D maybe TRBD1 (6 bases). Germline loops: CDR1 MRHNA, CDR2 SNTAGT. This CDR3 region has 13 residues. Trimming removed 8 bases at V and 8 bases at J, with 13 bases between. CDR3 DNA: TGTGCCAGCGCCATGGACAGCTATTCACCCCTCCACTTT. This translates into CASAMDSYSPLHF.

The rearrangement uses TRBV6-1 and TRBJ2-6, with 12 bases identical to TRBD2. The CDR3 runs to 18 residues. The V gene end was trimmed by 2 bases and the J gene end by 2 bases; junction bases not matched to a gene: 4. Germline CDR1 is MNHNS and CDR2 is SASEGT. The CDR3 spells CASSERRLAGAGANVLTF. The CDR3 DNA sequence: TGTGCCAGCAGTGAACGGCGACTAGCGGGAGCTGGGGCCAACGTCCTGACTTTC.

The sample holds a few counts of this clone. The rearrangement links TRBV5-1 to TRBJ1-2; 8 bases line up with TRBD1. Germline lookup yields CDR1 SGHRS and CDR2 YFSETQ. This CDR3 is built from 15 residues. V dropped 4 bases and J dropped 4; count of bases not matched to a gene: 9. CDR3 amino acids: CASSIGQGSGYGYTF. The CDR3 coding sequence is TGCGCCAGCAGCATTGGACAGGGTTCCGGCTATGGCTACACCTTC.

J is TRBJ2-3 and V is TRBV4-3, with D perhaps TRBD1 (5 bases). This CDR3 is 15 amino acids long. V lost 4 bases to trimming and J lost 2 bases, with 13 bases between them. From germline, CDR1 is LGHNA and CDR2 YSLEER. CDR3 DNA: TGCGCCAGCAGCCTCGGCGACAGCTACACAGATACGCAGTATTTT. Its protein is CASSLGDSYTDTQYF.

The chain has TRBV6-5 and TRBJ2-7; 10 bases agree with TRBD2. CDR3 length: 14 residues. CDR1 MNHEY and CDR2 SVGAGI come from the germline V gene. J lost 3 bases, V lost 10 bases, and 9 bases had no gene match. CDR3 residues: CATATLAGDYEQYF. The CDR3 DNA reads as TGTGCCACAGCCACCCTAGCGGGAGACTACGAGCAGTACTTC.

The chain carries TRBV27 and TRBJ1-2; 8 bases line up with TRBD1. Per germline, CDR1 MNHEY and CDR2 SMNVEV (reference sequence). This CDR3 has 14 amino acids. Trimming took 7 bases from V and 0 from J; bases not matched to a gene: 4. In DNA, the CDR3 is TGTGCCAGCAAACGGACAGGGCCTAACTATGGCTACACCTTC. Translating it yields CASKRTGPNYGYTF.

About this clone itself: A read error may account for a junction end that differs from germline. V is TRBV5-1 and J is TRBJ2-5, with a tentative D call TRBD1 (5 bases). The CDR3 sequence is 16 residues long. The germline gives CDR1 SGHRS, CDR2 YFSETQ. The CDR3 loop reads CASSLGSAGNGETQYF. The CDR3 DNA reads TGCGCCAGCAGTTTGGGCTCGGCAGGGAACGGAGAGACCCAGTACTTC. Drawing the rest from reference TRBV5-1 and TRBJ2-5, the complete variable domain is KAGVTQTPRYLIKTRGQQVTLSCSPISGHRSVSWYQQTPGQGLQFLFEYFSETQRNKGNFPGRFSGRQFSNSRSEMNVSTLELGDSALYLCASSLGSAGNGETQYFGPGTRLLVL.